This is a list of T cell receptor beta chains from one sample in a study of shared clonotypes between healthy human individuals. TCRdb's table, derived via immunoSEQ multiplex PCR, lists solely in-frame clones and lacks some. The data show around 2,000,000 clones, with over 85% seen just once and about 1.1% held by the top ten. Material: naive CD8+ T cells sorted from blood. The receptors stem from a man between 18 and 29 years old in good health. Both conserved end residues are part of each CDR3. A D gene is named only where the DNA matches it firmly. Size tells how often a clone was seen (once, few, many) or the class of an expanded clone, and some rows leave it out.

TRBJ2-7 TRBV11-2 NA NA TGTGCCAGCAGCTTTTTAGGGGCCGAGCAGTACTTC CASSFLGAEQYF
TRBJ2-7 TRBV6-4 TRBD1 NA TGTGCCAGCAGTAAGGACAGGGGGTACGAGCAGTACTTC CASSKDRGYEQYF
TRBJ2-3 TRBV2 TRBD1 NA TGTGCCAGCAGATCACCGGACAGGGATGTCACAGATACGCAGTATTTT CASRSPDRDVTDTQYF
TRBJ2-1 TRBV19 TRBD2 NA TGTGCCAGTAGTACGCGGGGGGCCCCCCCCTACAATGAGCAGTTCTTC CASSTRGAPPYNEQFF
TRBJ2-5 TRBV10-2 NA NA TGCGCCAGCAGTGATGGGTGGGAGACCCAGTACTTC CASSDGWETQYF
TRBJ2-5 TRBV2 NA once TGTGCCAGCACACTCCCTGGGAGGGGGGTGATAGAGACCCAGTACTTC CASTLPGRGVIETQYF
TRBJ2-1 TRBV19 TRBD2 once TGTGCCAGTAGAACGGCGGGAGGGCCGGATAATGAGCAGTTCTTC CASRTAGGPDNEQFF
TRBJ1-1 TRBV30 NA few TGTGCCTGGAGGCGTAACACTGAAGCTTTCTTT CAWRRNTEAFF
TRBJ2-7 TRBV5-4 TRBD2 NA TGTGCCAGCAGCTTTAGCGGGGGGGGAAGTTACGAGCAGTACTTC CASSFSGGGSYEQYF
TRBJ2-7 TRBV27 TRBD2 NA TGTGCCAGCAGTTTTGCTAGCGGCTACGAGCAGTACTTC CASSFASGYEQYF
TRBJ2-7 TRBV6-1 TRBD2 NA TGTGCCAGCAGTGAGGGGCTAGCGGGGTCCTACGAGCAGTACTTC CASSEGLAGSYEQYF
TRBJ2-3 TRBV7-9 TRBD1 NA TGTGCCAGCAGCCCAAGCCGGGGACAGCATATCACAGATACGCAGTATTTT CASSPSRGQHITDTQYF
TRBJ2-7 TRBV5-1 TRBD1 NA TGCGCCAGCAGGACCACCGAGACAGGGGGCTTCTACGAGCAGTACTTC CASRTTETGGFYEQYF
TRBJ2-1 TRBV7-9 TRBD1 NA TGTGCCAGCAGCCACCGGGACAGGGGGCCCGATGAGCAGTTCTTC CASSHRDRGPDEQFF
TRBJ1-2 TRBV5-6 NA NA TGTGCCAGCAGCTTGGAGGGTAGCAACTATGGCTACACCTTC CASSLEGSNYGYTF
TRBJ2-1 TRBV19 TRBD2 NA TGTGCCAGTAGTTTAGCGGGAGCCTACAATGAGCAGTTCTTC CASSLAGAYNEQFF
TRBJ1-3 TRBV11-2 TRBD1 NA TGTGCCAGCAGCTTAGTATCGGACAGGGATCCTGGAAACACCATATATTTT CASSLVSDRDPGNTIYF
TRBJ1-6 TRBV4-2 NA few TGTGCCAGCAGCCAAGGACTGGCAGGGGATTCACCCCTCCACTTT CASSQGLAGDSPLHF
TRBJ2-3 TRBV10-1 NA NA TGCGCCAGCAGTGCGTCGGTGGCGGGGAAAGATACGCAGTATTTT CASSASVAGKDTQYF
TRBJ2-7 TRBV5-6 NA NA TGTGCCAGCAGCGCGACTAGTTCGTCCTACGAGCAGTACTTC CASSATSSSYEQYF
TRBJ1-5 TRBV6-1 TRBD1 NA TGTGCCAGCAGAGGGGACAGATATAGCAATCAGCCCCAGCATTTT CASRGDRYSNQPQHF